This TCR beta chain appears in the sequencing data of a study of T cells after posttransplantation cyclophosphamide. Study results and limitations: Later post-transplant blood repertoires were often dominated by donor CD8+ memory clones. Skin or GI-infiltrating T cells shared few TRB sequences with blood. Recipient CMV seropositivity and CMV reactivation strongly tracked TRB clonality.

Notes on this clone: Its specificity is not known.

Treatment was busulfan-fludarabine conditioning, a marrow graft, and cyclophosphamide on days +3 and +4. Here immunoSEQ multiplex PCR was the method, and the copy in TCRdb shows in-frame clones only, minus some. The table records about 3,800 clones, 80% to 90% of them present only once. Trimming took 1 base from V and 9 from J; bases not matched to a gene: 6. The germline V gene encodes CDR1 LNHDA and CDR2 SQIVND (reference sequence). This CDR3 contains 16 residues. The chain couples TRBV19 to TRBJ2-1; 13 bases line up with TRBD2. Here the sequenced sample was PBMCs, taken after an allogeneic stem cell transplant with post-transplant cyclophosphamide. This clonotype was obtained from a female patient in her 50s who received an allogeneic stem cell transplant from a related donor, was CMV-positive, and had no GVHD. Some T cells may have originated in the graft donor. CDR3 sequence (DNA): TGTGCCAGTAGTATAGTAGGACTAGCGGGAGAAAGTGAGCAGTTCTTC. Protein: CASSIVGLAGESEQFF.